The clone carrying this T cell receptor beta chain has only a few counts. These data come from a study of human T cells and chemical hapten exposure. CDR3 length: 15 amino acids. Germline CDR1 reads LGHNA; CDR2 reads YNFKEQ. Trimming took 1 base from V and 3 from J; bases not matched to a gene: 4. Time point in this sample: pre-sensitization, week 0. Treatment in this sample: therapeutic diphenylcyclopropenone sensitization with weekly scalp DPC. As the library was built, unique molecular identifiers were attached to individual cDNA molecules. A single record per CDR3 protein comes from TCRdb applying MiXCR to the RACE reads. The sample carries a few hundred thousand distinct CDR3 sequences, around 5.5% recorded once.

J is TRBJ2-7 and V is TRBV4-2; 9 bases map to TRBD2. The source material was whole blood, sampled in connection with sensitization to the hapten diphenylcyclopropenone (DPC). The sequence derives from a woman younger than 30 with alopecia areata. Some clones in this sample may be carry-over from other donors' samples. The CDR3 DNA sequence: TGTGCCAGCAGCCAAGCCCAGCGGGGGGTCTACGAGCAGTACTTC. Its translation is CASSQAQRGVYEQYF.